This T cell receptor beta chain emerged from a study of T cells after yellow fever vaccination. TCRdb redid the calling of the 5' RACE reads with MiXCR, one entry per CDR3 protein. The sample yields approximately 250,000 distinct CDR3 sequences, about 3.9% seen once. Trimming cost V 3 bases and J 2 bases, with 8 bases left between them. The CDR3 has 13 amino acids. Per the germline V gene, CDR1 is SGHTA and CDR2 is FQGNSA. The study, taken as a whole, reports: Clonotypes found in both CD4 and CD8 compartments made up a small share. Subsequent to the booster, the majority of primary-vaccination clones reappeared (roughly 96% CD4, approximately 85% CD8). Abundant bulk-derived clonotypes could contaminate FACS-sorted repertoires.

This clonotype was seen at least ten times. Its specificity is unknown. The chain joins TRBV7-2 to TRBJ2-7, with D uncertain. The material was PBMCs, obtained 15 days after the yellow fever booster vaccination. This sequence originates from a man between 18 and 29 years old who received the YFV17D yellow fever vaccine. CDR3 coding DNA: TGTGCCAGCAGCTTGGACGGTACCTACGAGCAGTACGTC. Encoded protein: CASSLDGTYEQYV.